Sequencing of this T cell receptor beta chain was carried out in a study of T-cell reconstitution after alpha-beta-depleted transplantation in children. This CDR3 is 17 amino acids long. Per germline, CDR1 SGHDT and CDR2 YYEEEE. V was trimmed by 5 bases and J by 4 bases, leaving 19 bases between them. Preparation of the TCRbeta library used unique molecular identifiers. A single record per CDR3 protein comes from TCRdb applying MiXCR to the PCR reads. The table lists approximately 340,000 distinct CDR3 sequences, 10% of them singletons. This clonotype was detected only a few times. This clonotype originated in a human donor who donated a stem cell graft to a child with acute lymphoblastic leukemia. This rearrangement joins TRBV5-6 to TRBJ2-6; D is perhaps TRBD1 (6 bases). This specimen was PBMCs from the stem cell graft donor, taken from the stem cell graft. The CDR3: CASSPRGHLLGANVLTF. CDR3 bases: TGTGCCAGCAGTCCTAGGGGACACCTTTTGGGGGCCAACGTCCTGACTTTC.